Included here is one T cell receptor beta chain sequence, with context. How the authors handled the data: Amplification with reference gene primers provided the estimates of nucleated cell counts. Here immunoSEQ multiplex PCR was the method, and the copy in TCRdb shows in-frame clones only, minus some. V and J calls and clone size follow that table, whereas D and trimming were derived from the DNA. Of about 180,000 clones detected, roughly nine tenths appear once; the ten largest clones hold around 1.2%. The data are from a study of blood T cell repertoires in COVID-19. Looking at the study overall: Samples taken during acute and convalescent COVID-19 were collected in the United States, Italy and Spain. Sources were T cells, B-cell-depleted T cells, or PBMCs; the material itself was cDNA or gDNA.

Germline V gives CDR1 SGHTA, CDR2 FQGNSA. Trimming cost V 8 bases and J 3 bases, with 14 bases left between them. The CDR3 length is 13 residues. This study enrolled people aged roughly 18 to 90 from 20 to 25 US geographic areas. Source material: PBMCs or T cells enriched from blood (not recorded which). This rearrangement joins TRBV7-2 to TRBJ2-7; D unresolved. This receptor was taken from a human donor with acute COVID-19. The donor label of this sample is uncertain. CDR3 sequence (DNA): TGTGCCAGCGCCCAGCCACAGATCTACGAGCAGTACTTC. Its protein product is CASAQPQIYEQYF.